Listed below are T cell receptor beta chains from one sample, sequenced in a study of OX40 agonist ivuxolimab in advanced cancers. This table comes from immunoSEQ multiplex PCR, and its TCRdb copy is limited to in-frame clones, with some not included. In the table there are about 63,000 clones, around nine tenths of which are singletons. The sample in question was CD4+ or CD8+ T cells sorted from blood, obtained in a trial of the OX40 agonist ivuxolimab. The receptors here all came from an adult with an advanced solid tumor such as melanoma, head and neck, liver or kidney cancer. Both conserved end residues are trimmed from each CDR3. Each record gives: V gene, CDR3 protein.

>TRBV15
ATSRDTGPYEQY
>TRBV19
ASSKQGATNEKLF
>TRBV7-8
ASSLHDGGSNTIY
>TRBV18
ASSPERNYYGYT
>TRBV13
ASSPPSRTYEQY
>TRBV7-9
ASSSERTSGYNEQF
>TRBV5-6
ASSRSGTVQETQY
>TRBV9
ASSPEAGGVNYEQY
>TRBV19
ASTQRGGASSGANVLT
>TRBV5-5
ASSWLQGAVNTEAF
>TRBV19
ASSIGGIKRNTEAF
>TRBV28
ASSSSLAGITDTQY
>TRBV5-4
ASSSLAGAYEQY
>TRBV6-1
ASSGTGGYEQY
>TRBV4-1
ASSLTPSGLNEQF
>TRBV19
ASSIVGARSGELF
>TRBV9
ASSVGADGNTIY
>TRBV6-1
ASRVTGGSGYT